Below, 15 T cell receptor beta chains from the same sample are listed, as sequenced in a study of a mutant IDH1 vaccine in newly diagnosed glioma (TCRdb year 2021). The library was obtained by the immunoSEQ multiplex PCR assay. TCRdb took over this immuneACCESS table, retaining in-frame rearrangements with V and J assigned. Such tables are incomplete; in checked studies, under half of the missing clones stem from an unresolved V gene, and the remainder is unexplained. This sample has more than 50,000 clones in its table, and 80% to 90% of those were observed once. The top ten clones comprise 2.9% of the sample. In light of the paper, this sample's time point label describes: baseline, week 1 (first vaccination visit). Per the publication, the treatment or condition label means: pre-vaccination baseline after standard-of-care therapy. The sample in question was PBMCs, obtained from a glioma patient treated with radiotherapy, temozolomide or both. The receptors stem from a man aged 25-40 years with glioma.

The chain is built from TRBV27 and TRBJ1-2, with D possibly being TRBD1 (5 bases). The germline V and J ends were trimmed by 1 base and 7 bases, with 13 bases remaining between them. Germline-derived CDR1 and CDR2 are MNHEY and SMNVEV (reference sequence). The CDR3 is 14 amino acids. CDR3 sequence reads: CASSLFPGTPGYTF. The CDR3 DNA reads TGTGCCAGCAGTTTATTTCCAGGGACGCCTGGCTACACCTTC.

The table lists this clone with a count of one. V and J are TRBV20-1 and TRBJ1-2; D remains ambiguous. Trimming removed 6 bases from V and 9 bases from J, with 11 bases in between. Germline CDR1 and CDR2: DFQATT and SNEGSKA (reference sequence). The CDR3 contains 10 residues. This CDR3 is CSAPDLSYTF. The DNA of the CDR3 is TGCAGTGCCCCGGACTTGAGCTACACCTTC.

This clone was detected only once. This sequence joins TRBV30 and TRBJ1-1, with a tentative D call TRBD1 (6 bases). Trimming left V 5 bases short and J 6 bases short, with 13 bases between. Germline V lookup: CDR1 GTSNPN, CDR2 SVGIG (reference sequence). The CDR3 sequence is 12 residues long. In DNA form, the CDR3 reads TGTGCCTGGGGCAGGGGTTCCGCTGAAGCTTTCTTT. This sequence encodes CAWGRGSAEAFF.

The chain uses TRBV5-4 and TRBJ2-5; TRBD1 agrees at 7 bases. V was clipped by 4 bases and J by 2 bases; unmatched bases: 5. The CDR3 has 14 residues. In germline, CDR1 is SGHNT, CDR2 YYREEE (reference sequence). The DNA of the CDR3 is TGTGCCAGCAGCCCCGGACAGGATCAAGAGACCCAGTACTTC. This sequence encodes CASSPGQDQETQYF. The full variable domain, in which reference TRBV5-4 and TRBJ2-5 provide the parts outside the CDR3, is ETGVTQSPTHLIKTRGQQVTLRCSSQSGHNTVSWYQQALGQGPQFIFQYYREEENGRGNFPPRFSGLQFPNYSSELNVNALELDDSALYLCASSPGQDQETQYFGPGTRLLVL.

The rearrangement links TRBV19 to TRBJ2-2; D is uncertain. CDR3 length equals 13 residues. V was trimmed by 2 bases and J by 5 bases, leaving 6 bases between them. Germline assignment: CDR1 LNHDA and CDR2 SQIVND (reference sequence). CDR3 sequence reads: CASSIIGTGELFF. CDR3 bases: TGTGCCAGTAGTATAATAGGAACCGGGGAGCTGTTTTTT.

The rearrangement joins TRBV29-1 to TRBJ2-1; TRBD1 aligns across 8 bases. Germline V gene data show CDR1 as SQVTM and CDR2 as ANQGSEA. This CDR3 has 11 residues. V dropped 6 bases and J dropped 15; count of bases not matched to a gene: 10. CDR3 region: CSVEAGGAGFF. CDR3 nucleotides: TGCAGCGTGGAGGCAGGGGGCGCGGGGTTCTTC.

The chain combines TRBV2 with TRBJ1-6; TRBD1 agrees at 7 bases. V shed 6 bases and J 3 bases; nucleotides not matched to a gene: 2. Germline values: CDR1 SNHLY, CDR2 FYNNEI. The CDR3 contains 14 residues. The DNA of the CDR3 is TGTGCCAGCAGATGGGACAGCTATAATTCACCCCTCCACTTT. Translating it yields CASRWDSYNSPLHF.

This chain joins TRBV28 and TRBJ2-7; D uncertain. CDR3 size: 12 residues. Trimming stripped 4 bases from V and 2 bases from J, with 6 bases between. Germline assignment: CDR1 MDHEN and CDR2 SYDVKM. CDR3 DNA sequence: TGTGCCAGCAGTTCGCTGACCTACGAGCAGTACTTC. This translates into CASSSLTYEQYF.

The chain links TRBV27 to TRBJ2-1, with 7 nucleotides matching TRBD2. There are 17 residues in the CDR3. Germline lookup yields CDR1 MNHEY and CDR2 SMNVEV (reference sequence). The trim removed 4 bases at V and 8 bases at J, leaving 17 bases unmatched. CDR3 in amino acids: CASSWDLTSAGKDEQFF. CDR3 nucleotides: TGTGCCAGCAGTTGGGATCTAACTAGCGCGGGGAAGGATGAGCAGTTCTTC.

This clone was recorded only once. The V and J genes are TRBV13 and TRBJ2-6, with D unresolved. The germline V gene has CDR1 PRHDT and CDR2 FYEKMQ (reference sequence). Trimming removed 0 bases from V and 2 bases from J, with 2 bases in between. The CDR3 totals 14 residues. CDR3 in amino acids: CASSLGPGANVLTF. The CDR3 nucleotides read TGTGCCAGCAGCTTAGGGCCTGGGGCCAACGTCCTGACTTTC.

This clone came up a few times. V usage is TRBV28 and J usage is TRBJ1-2; 7 bases match TRBD1. Trimming removed 6 bases from V and 8 bases from J; junction bases left unmatched: 6. The CDR3 contains 12 residues. CDR1 is MDHEN, CDR2 SYDVKM, per germline. The CDR3 spells CASSRQGDGYTF. The CDR3 nucleotides are TGTGCCAGCAGCCGACAGGGCGACGGCTACACCTTC.

This clone was counted a single time. The junction departs from germline at one end; a sequencing error may be responsible. This same CDR3 is encoded by further DNA sequences in the sample. The rearrangement links TRBV6-7 to TRBJ2-5; 16 bases are shared with TRBD2. TRBV6-7 is designated an ORF whose function remains uncertain. The CDR3 has 19 residues. CDR3 in DNA: TGTGCCAGGGGTCTGCCGGGACTAGCGGGGGGGCCTGGGCGCGAGACCCAATACTTC. Amino acid sequence: CARGLPGLAGGPGRETQYF.

The chain links TRBV9 to TRBJ2-6; D remains ambiguous. This CDR3 is 15 amino acids long. Trimming cost V 4 bases and J 4 bases, with 12 bases left between them. Germline CDR1 is SGDLS and CDR2 is YYNGEE. CDR3 protein: CASSPRTLGANVLTF. DNA of the CDR3: TGTGCCAGCAGCCCCCGGACCCTCGGGGCCAACGTCCTGACTTTC.

The chain is built from TRBV5-8 and TRBJ2-3; 10 bases agree with TRBD2. Germline V gives CDR1 SGHTS, CDR2 YDEGEE. The ends lost 4 bases at V and 6 bases at J; junction bases unmatched: 8. The CDR3 has 15 amino acids. CDR3 region: CASSNRGSGGDTQYF. The CDR3, as DNA: TGTGCCAGCAGCAACCGGGGTAGCGGGGGGGATACGCAGTATTTT.

V is TRBV6-5 and J is TRBJ1-1; D uncertain. Germline V gene sequence: CDR1 MNHEY, CDR2 SVGAGI. The V gene lost 4 bases and the J gene lost 1 base, with 10 bases spanning the gap. The CDR3 runs to 14 residues. This chain's CDR3 is CASSLSRANTEAFF. CDR3 bases: TGTGCCAGCAGTTTAAGCCGGGCGAACACTGAAGCTTTCTTT.